This is a list of T cell receptor beta chains from one sample in a study of identifying expanded T cells in peripheral blood. Generated by immunoSEQ multiplex PCR, the TCRdb table keeps only in-frame clones and is missing some. The table lists roughly 100,000 clones, about 91% of them singletons, with over 12% in the top ten. Material: blood. The receptors shown here come from a person between 18 and 69 years old in good health. Both conserved end residues are part of each CDR3. A D gene is named only where the DNA matches it firmly. Rows give clone size only sometimes, using once, few, many, or a class for an expanded clone.

cdr3_aa,cdr3_nt,j_call,clone_size,d_call,v_call
CASSLERAREGYTF,TGTGCCAGCAGCTTGGAGAGGGCCCGGGAAGGCTACACCTTC,TRBJ1-2,few,-,TRBV5-4
CARSRPGRGEVYEQYF,TGTGCCAGAAGCAGACCTGGACGGGGAGAGGTCTACGAGCAGTACTTC,TRBJ2-7,-,-,TRBV5-3
CASSPGSPLYEQYF,TGTGCCAGCAGTCCAGGATCCCCATTGTACGAGCAGTACTTC,TRBJ2-7,-,-,TRBV6-1
CASSLGDEQYF,TGTGCCAGCAGTTTGGGAGACGAGCAGTACTTC,TRBJ2-7,-,-,TRBV27
CASSAIQGLSTDTQYF,TGCGCCAGCAGCGCAATCCAGGGCTTAAGCACAGATACGCAGTATTTT,TRBJ2-3,-,-,TRBV5-1
CASSLGQESYNSPLHF,TGTGCCAGCAGCTTAGGTCAGGAGTCCTATAATTCACCCCTCCACTTT,TRBJ1-6,once,-,TRBV7-6
CASNPGTGANYGYTF,TGTGCCAGTAACCCCGGTACAGGGGCGAACTATGGCTACACCTTC,TRBJ1-2,-,TRBD1,TRBV19
CASSASGGEMDTEAFF,TGTGCCAGCAGCGCCTCAGGGGGCGAAATGGACACTGAAGCTTTCTTT,TRBJ1-1,-,TRBD1,TRBV9
CASSDQQRYGYTF,TGTGCCAGCAGTGATCAACAGAGATATGGCTACACCTTC,TRBJ1-2,-,-,TRBV25-1
CASSATTGISTDTQYF,TGTGCCAGCAGCGCAACGACAGGGATTAGCACAGATACGCAGTATTTT,TRBJ2-3,-,TRBD1,TRBV9
CASSPEAGPDTQYF,TGTGCCAGCAGCCCCGAAGCCGGCCCAGATACGCAGTATTTT,TRBJ2-3,once,-,TRBV7-3
CASSVLVGADTQYF,TGTGCCAGCAGTGTTCTGGTGGGGGCAGATACGCAGTATTTT,TRBJ2-3,-,-,TRBV2
CASSRQGIGSTEQYF,TGCGCCAGCAGTCGTCAGGGGATTGGGTCTACGGAGCAGTACTTC,TRBJ2-7,-,-,TRBV5-1
CASRQTPTRGETQYF,TGCGCCAGCAGACAAACCCCGACCAGGGGGGAGACCCAGTACTTC,TRBJ2-5,-,TRBD1,TRBV5-1
CASRQMGTALYNEQFF,TGTGCCAGCAGGCAAATGGGGACAGCTCTCTACAATGAGCAGTTCTTC,TRBJ2-1,-,TRBD1,TRBV6-6
CASSVAQNTEAFF,TGTGCCAGCTCAGTGGCCCAGAACACTGAAGCTTTCTTT,TRBJ1-1,-,-,TRBV18
CASSWTATNEKLFF,TGTGCCAGCAGCTGGACAGCAACTAATGAAAAACTGTTTTTT,TRBJ1-4,once,-,TRBV11-1
CASSLGGRGYTDTQYF,TGTGCCAGCAGCTTAGGTGGACGGGGGTACACAGATACGCAGTATTTT,TRBJ2-3,-,-,TRBV7-9
CASRTGSSGNTIYF,TGTGCCAGCAGAACAGGGTCCTCTGGAAACACCATATATTTT,TRBJ1-3,-,-,TRBV6-6
CASSEGPDTQYF,TGTGCCAGCAGTGAGGGGCCAGATACGCAGTATTTT,TRBJ2-3,-,-,TRBV2
CASSSKQSNQPQHF,TGTGCCAGCAGTTCTAAACAGAGCAATCAGCCCCAGCATTTT,TRBJ1-5,-,-,TRBV6-6
CASSIAGGNSYEQYF,TGTGCCAGTAGTATAGCCGGGGGTAATTCCTACGAGCAGTACTTC,TRBJ2-7,-,-,TRBV19
CASSKDRVTGNTIYF,TGCGCCAGCAGCAAGGACAGGGTCACTGGAAACACCATATATTTT,TRBJ1-3,-,TRBD1,TRBV5-1
CASRQGQGGHTEAFF,TGTGCCAGCAGACAGGGACAGGGTGGTCACACTGAAGCTTTCTTT,TRBJ1-1,-,TRBD1,TRBV7-9
CASSLAQGEKLFF,TGTGCCAGCAGCTTAGCGCAGGGTGAAAAACTGTTTTTT,TRBJ1-4,-,-,TRBV7-2
CASSYIGGQGEYEQYF,TGTGCCAGCAGTTACATTGGGGGTCAAGGCGAGTACGAGCAGTACTTC,TRBJ2-7,-,-,TRBV28
CASTSGVGQPQHF,TGTGCCAGCACTTCAGGGGTGGGCCAGCCCCAGCATTTT,TRBJ1-5,-,-,TRBV6-6
CASSSGLAGEKQYF,TGTGCCAGCAGCTCGGGACTAGCGGGGGAAAAGCAGTACTTC,TRBJ2-7,-,TRBD2,TRBV7-2
CASSLDRLGTQYF,TGTGCCAGCAGCTTAGATCGTTTGGGGACCCAGTACTTC,TRBJ2-5,-,-,TRBV13
CASSLVVTGSYEQYF,TGTGCCAGCAGCTTAGTGGTGACAGGGTCGTACGAGCAGTACTTC,TRBJ2-7,-,TRBD1,TRBV11-1
CASRSTPQYEKLFF,TGTGCCAGCAGATCGACCCCTCAATATGAAAAACTGTTTTTT,TRBJ1-4,-,-,TRBV5-5
CASSYRLMNTEAFF,TGTGCCAGCAGCTACCGATTGATGAACACTGAAGCTTTCTTT,TRBJ1-1,-,-,TRBV21-1
CASSQRGGQGAQYEQYF,TGCGCCAGCAGCCAGAGGGGAGGACAGGGGGCTCAGTACGAGCAGTACTTC,TRBJ2-7,-,TRBD1,TRBV4-1
CASSHRHASGANVLTF,TGTGCCAGCAGCCACCGACATGCCTCTGGGGCCAACGTCCTGACTTTC,TRBJ2-6,-,-,TRBV11-2
CASSKDRSHGYTF,TGTGCCAGCAGTAAGGACAGGAGCCATGGCTACACCTTC,TRBJ1-2,-,TRBD1,TRBV2
CASSVDGTREAFF,TGTGCCAGCAGCGTAGACGGCACCAGGGAAGCTTTCTTT,TRBJ1-1,few,-,TRBV9
CSASTGGQPQHF,TGCAGCGCTTCGACAGGGGGTCAGCCCCAGCATTTT,TRBJ1-5,-,TRBD1,TRBV29-1
CASSTLAGGIDTQYF,TGTGCCAGCAGCACCCTAGCGGGGGGAATAGATACGCAGTATTTT,TRBJ2-3,-,TRBD2,TRBV5-6
CASSVGSRAASSYNEQFF,TGTGCCAGCAGCGTAGGTTCTCGGGCGGCAAGCTCCTACAATGAGCAGTTCTTC,TRBJ2-1,-,-,TRBV9
CASNLQTRQETQYF,TGTGCCAGCAACTTACAGACACGACAAGAGACCCAGTACTTC,TRBJ2-5,-,-,TRBV6-6
CASRRLRGVSYEQYF,TGTGCCAGCAGGAGGTTGCGGGGGGTCTCCTACGAGCAGTACTTC,TRBJ2-7,-,TRBD2,TRBV6-6
CASREDQGNEQFF,TGTGCCAGTAGAGAGGACCAGGGTAATGAGCAGTTCTTC,TRBJ2-1,-,-,TRBV19
CASSNLAGSNNEQFF,TGCGCCAGCAGCAACCTAGCGGGGTCGAACAATGAGCAGTTCTTC,TRBJ2-1,once,TRBD2,TRBV5-1
CASSPMGRYGYTF,TGTGCCAGCAGCCCCATGGGACGCTATGGCTACACCTTC,TRBJ1-2,-,-,TRBV7-9
CASSSGLAGETQYF,TGCGCCAGCAGCTCCGGACTAGCTGGCGAGACCCAGTACTTC,TRBJ2-5,-,TRBD2,TRBV5-1
CASSHLTGSSYNEQFF,TGCGCCAGCAGCCACCTGACAGGGTCCTCCTACAATGAGCAGTTCTTC,TRBJ2-1,-,TRBD1,TRBV4-1
CASSSQGIDYGYTF,TGTGCCAGCAGTTCGCAGGGGATCGACTATGGCTACACCTTC,TRBJ1-2,-,-,TRBV2
CASSLSEAGRHYEQYF,TGTGCCAGCAGTTTATCGGAAGCGGGTAGGCACTACGAGCAGTACTTC,TRBJ2-7,-,-,TRBV27